This is a list of T cell receptor beta chains from one sample in a study of blood T cell repertoires in COVID-19. Measured with immunoSEQ multiplex PCR; TCRdb has only the in-frame clones, and not every one. The sample records roughly 250,000 clones, 75% to 95% being singletons. The sequenced sample consisted of peripheral blood. The receptors were gathered from a person aged 18 to 30 with COVID-19, enrolled during active disease. CDR3s include the opening cysteine and the closing phenylalanine or tryptophan.

>TRBV25-1|16|TRBJ1-3
CASSEMDRGHGNTIYF
>TRBV5-1|16|TRBJ2-2
CASSLASRANTGELFF
>TRBV3-1/TRBV3-2|14|TRBJ2-5
CASSQAAGKETQYF
>TRBV3-1/TRBV3-2|12|TRBJ2-1
CASSQVDNEQFF
>TRBV9|13|TRBJ2-1
CASSAGGNNEQFF
>TRBV5-1|15|TRBJ2-1
CASSLEGDSYNEQFF
>TRBV15|15|TRBJ2-2
CATSRDGGNTGELFF
>TRBV6-9|14|TRBJ1-5
CASSSTPSNQPQHF
>TRBV7-8|14|TRBJ1-6
CASSLPGGDSPLHF
>TRBV6-5|15|TRBJ1-4
CASSSATGIYEKLFF
>TRBV7-9|13|TRBJ2-7
CASSTGLAGEQYF
>TRBV4-1|14|TRBJ1-1
CASSQQGGNTEAFF
>TRBV7-8|14|TRBJ2-1
CASSLRGASGEQFF
>TRBV19|15|TRBJ2-1
CATNPLAGTNNEQFF
>TRBV19|14|TRBJ2-7
CASSIAGSHYEQYF
>TRBV27|14|TRBJ2-1
CASSPRHSYNEQFF
>TRBV29-1|12|TRBJ2-7
CSVEGTPGEQYF
>TRBV5-8|12|TRBJ1-1
CASSLWGAEAFF
>TRBV15|13|TRBJ2-7
CATSRDREYEQYF
>TRBV28|14|TRBJ1-2
CASSLWSPNYGYTF
>TRBV27|16|TRBJ2-3
CASSLGAGAVGDTQYF
>TRBV5-1|13|TRBJ1-2
CASSFPTGDGYTF
>TRBV10-3|13|TRBJ2-7
CAISETGSYEQYF
>TRBV10-3|16|TRBJ2-3
CAISEYDRVSTDTQYF
>TRBV27|14|TRBJ2-7
CASSSGSRFGEQYF
>TRBV29-1|13|TRBJ2-7
CSVGTGRGYEQYF
>TRBV6-5|13|TRBJ2-7
CASRDTLSYEQYF
>TRBV6-5|15|TRBJ2-6
CASSYRYSGANVLTF
>TRBV19|15|TRBJ2-3
CASSIQSGAADTQYF
>TRBV24-1|12|TRBJ2-1
CATSDSASGRFF
>TRBV4-3|16|TRBJ2-7
CASSQDLSSGSYEQYF
>TRBV6-5|13|TRBJ1-5
CASSSGSNQPQHF
>TRBV19|17|TRBJ2-4
CASSIGVLASGKNIQYF
>TRBV7-9|16|TRBJ2-3
CASSPRTGTTTDTQYF
>TRBV5-1|12|TRBJ2-3
CASSLDRVSGYF
>TRBV18|14|TRBJ2-1
CASSPGTGRSEQFF
>TRBV29-1|14|TRBJ2-3
CSPLVRGLRDTQYF
>TRBV19|13|TRBJ2-7
CASSPPLAAEQYF
>TRBV6-6|14|TRBJ1-2
CASSYGRGDYGYTF
>TRBV19|15|TRBJ2-7
CASSIGPSGKEEQYF
>TRBV3-1/TRBV3-2|15|TRBJ2-7
CASSQDSGSVYEQYF
>TRBV3-1/TRBV3-2|13|TRBJ2-3
CASSHLEAGTQYF
>TRBV4-2|16|TRBJ1-2
CASSQDAPDTSYGYTF
>TRBV5-1|16|TRBJ1-6
CASSPAGGQGRSPLHF
>TRBV4-2|20|TRBJ2-7
CASSQVVGILTGGGKYEQYF
>TRBV20-1|12|TRBJ1-2
CSASTGNYGYTF
>TRBV5-1|15|TRBJ1-4
CASSLVGDPVEKLFF